The 24 T cell receptor beta chains presented below share a single source sample, sequenced in a study of cytomegalovirus exposure and HLA in healthy donors. Both 60 Vbeta primers and 13 Jbeta primers went into the PCR. TCRdb's table, derived via immunoSEQ multiplex PCR, lists solely in-frame clones and lacks some. The sample table includes just over 60,000 clones. The sample consisted of PBMCs. The receptors come from a man aged 25-40 years in good health and CMV-seropositive.

This chain uses TRBV7-9 with TRBJ2-1; 11 bases align to TRBD2. V was clipped by 5 bases and J by 10 bases; unmatched bases: 16. CDR3 size: 17 residues. Germline V gene sequence: CDR1 SEHNR, CDR2 FQNEAQ (reference sequence). The chain's CDR3 is CASSHQGTSGLGGEQFF. The DNA of the CDR3 is TGTGCCAGCAGCCATCAAGGGACTAGCGGTCTTGGGGGGGAGCAGTTCTTC.

The rearrangement uses TRBV6-1 and TRBJ1-2; D perhaps matches TRBD1 (5 bases). The germline V and J ends were trimmed by 3 bases and 2 bases, with 10 bases remaining between them. In germline, CDR1 is MNHNS, CDR2 SASEGT. The CDR3 spans 14 residues. Written as DNA, the CDR3 is TGTGCCAGCAGTGAGACAGATCGGAACTATGGCTACACCTTC. Its protein is CASSETDRNYGYTF.

V gene TRBV18 combines with J gene TRBJ2-1, with 7 bases aligning to TRBD1. Germline CDR1 is KGHSH and CDR2 is LQKENI. The CDR3 is 15 amino acids. V lost 4 bases, J lost 5 bases, and 8 bases stayed unmatched. The CDR3 DNA sequence: TGTGCCAGCTCACTTACGAGGGACAGCGACAATGAGCAGTTCTTC. Protein: CASSLTRDSDNEQFF.

V is TRBV30 and J is TRBJ1-1; TRBD1 agrees at 8 bases. This CDR3 comprises 13 residues. Trimming cost V 1 base and J 5 bases; bases outside gene matches: 3. Germline loops: CDR1 GTSNPN, CDR2 SVGIG (reference sequence). CDR3 bases: TGTGCCTGGAGTGGGACAGGGCGAACTGAAGCTTTCTTT. Protein: CAWSGTGRTEAFF.

The chain couples TRBV6-5 to TRBJ2-7; the D gene is possibly TRBD2 (5 bases). CDR1 is MNHEY and CDR2 is SVGAGI in the germline V gene. The ends were cut back, 2 bases at V and 2 bases at J, with 16 bases in the middle. The CDR3 is made up of 16 amino acids. CDR3 sequence: CASSYQEPGFPYEQYF. The DNA for the CDR3 is TGTGCCAGCAGTTACCAAGAGCCGGGGTTTCCCTACGAGCAGTACTTC.

This chain connects TRBV18 to TRBJ2-2, with D possibly matching TRBD2 (6 bases). Germline CDR1 reads KGHSH; CDR2 reads LQKENI. CDR3 length equals 15 residues. V lost 3 bases and J lost 4, with 12 bases in between. The CDR3 spells CASSPEGRATGELFF. CDR3 nucleotide sequence: TGTGCCAGCTCACCGGAGGGGCGGGCCACCGGGGAGCTGTTTTTT.

This chain links TRBV7-8 with TRBJ2-3; TRBD2 is a possible D gene (5 bases). The V end lost 5 bases, the J end lost 3 bases, and 18 bases lay between the germline ends. CDR3 length equals 16 residues. Germline assignment: CDR1 SGHVS and CDR2 FQNEAQ. As DNA, the CDR3 is TGTGCCAGCAGCCATTTGAGGGCGCCGGGGACAGATACGCAGTATTTT. Protein sequence: CASSHLRAPGTDTQYF.

V is TRBV19 and J is TRBJ1-2; D gene uncertain. Trimming stripped 6 bases from V and 3 bases from J, with 14 bases between. Germline V gene sequence: CDR1 LNHDA, CDR2 SQIVND (reference sequence). The CDR3 covers 14 residues. This CDR3 reads CASRTTVGYYGYTF. Written as DNA, the CDR3 is TGTGCCAGTAGGACTACCGTGGGGTACTATGGCTACACCTTC.

The chain carries TRBV4-1 and TRBJ1-2, with D unclear. The CDR3 is 19 amino acids. The V end was cut by 0 bases, the J end by 1 base, with 21 bases between. In germline, CDR1 is MGHRA, CDR2 YSYEKL. The CDR3 DNA reads TGCGCCAGCAGCCAAGATCAATGGGGAGGAGGAACACTTAACTATGGCTACACCTTC. Residues: CASSQDQWGGGTLNYGYTF.

This chain joins TRBV30 and TRBJ2-3, with TRBD1 matching 7 bases. V shed 2 bases, J shed 7 bases, and the junction held 9 bases outside the gene matches. CDR1 GTSNPN and CDR2 SVGIG come from the germline V gene (reference sequence). The CDR3 runs 14 residues. The CDR3 region is CAWSHGQGDNTQYF. DNA of the CDR3: TGTGCCTGGAGTCACGGGCAGGGGGACAATACGCAGTATTTT.

The chain uses TRBV7-3 and TRBJ1-1; the D is unclear. The CDR3 length is 13 residues. Germline CDR1 SGHTA, CDR2 FQGTGA. V was clipped by 5 bases and J by 0 bases, with 7 bases between them. The CDR3 loop reads CASSQQMNTEAFF. The CDR3 coding sequence is TGTGCCAGCAGCCAACAGATGAACACTGAAGCTTTCTTT.

The chain has TRBV2 and TRBJ1-5, with D unclear. The CDR3 runs 16 residues. Trimming removed 5 bases from V and 0 bases from J, with 14 bases in between. Germline CDR1 reads SNHLY; CDR2 reads FYNNEI. Here the CDR3 reads CASSLLHPNSNQPQHF. In DNA, the CDR3 is TGTGCCAGCAGTCTACTTCACCCGAATAGCAATCAGCCCCAGCATTTT.

This chain joins TRBV11-2 and TRBJ2-2; the match to TRBD2 covers 9 bases. The germline CDR1 and CDR2 sequences are SGHAT and FQNNGV. J was trimmed by 1 base and V by 7 bases; bases with no gene match: 10. This CDR3 comprises 17 residues. CDR3 region: CASTLRSGGRNTGELFF. The CDR3 nucleotides are TGTGCCAGCACCCTGCGGAGCGGGGGGCGGAACACCGGGGAGCTGTTTTTT.

The chain employs TRBV27 and TRBJ2-3, with 10 bases that match TRBD2. With 5 bases clipped from V and 3 bases from J, the junction kept 14 bases outside the gene matches. The germline V gene encodes CDR1 MNHEY and CDR2 SMNVEV (reference sequence). CDR3 length: 18 residues. CDR3 coding DNA: TGTGCCAGCAGTCCCTCCCAAGCGAGCGGGGGGGCAACAGATACGCAGTATTTT. This translates into CASSPSQASGGATDTQYF.

The V gene is TRBV7-9, the J gene TRBJ2-5, with TRBD1 matching 10 bases. After removal of 8 bases from V and 5 bases from J, the junction contained 8 bases not matched to a gene. The CDR3 consists of 14 residues. Germline V CDR1 and CDR2: SEHNR, FQNEAQ (reference sequence). The CDR3 nucleotides read TGTGCCAGCTCCGAGACAGGGGGCGTCGAGACCCAGTACTTC. Translation: CASSETGGVETQYF.

V gene TRBV6-5 combines with J gene TRBJ1-2; 9 bases are shared with TRBD1. The trim removed 6 bases at V and 7 bases at J, leaving 9 bases unmatched. The CDR3 consists of 14 residues. Germline assignment: CDR1 MNHEY and CDR2 SVGAGI. The CDR3 protein is CASRSPGQGPGYTF. The CDR3 coding sequence is TGTGCCAGCAGGTCACCGGGACAGGGACCTGGCTACACCTTC.

The chain couples TRBV5-1 to TRBJ2-5; 8 bases agree with TRBD1. The CDR3 loop spans 16 amino acids. Trimming removed 0 bases from V and 5 bases from J; junction bases left unmatched: 9. Per germline, CDR1 SGHRS and CDR2 YFSETQ. This CDR3 is CASSLASQGAGETQYF. The CDR3, as DNA: TGCGCCAGCAGCTTGGCCTCTCAGGGGGCGGGGGAGACCCAGTACTTC.

The chain joins TRBV30 to TRBJ2-7, with 7 bases fitting TRBD2. This CDR3 has 12 amino acids. The J segment lost 6 bases and the V segment lost 2 bases, leaving 4 bases of the junction unmatched. Germline values: CDR1 GTSNPN, CDR2 SVGIG (reference sequence). CDR3 nucleotide sequence: TGTGCCTGGAGTCTAGCGGCACTCGAGCAGTACTTC. The encoded protein is CAWSLAALEQYF.

CDR3 sequence: CASSATSGIPYEQYF. The CDR3 bases are TGTGCCAGCAGCGCTACTAGCGGGATCCCCTACGAGCAGTACTTC. The V call is TRBV6-1, the J call TRBJ2-7, with 10 positions matching TRBD2. This CDR3 contains 15 residues. The germline V gene encodes CDR1 MNHNS and CDR2 SASEGT. V lost 6 bases and J lost 2; bases outside the gene matches: 7.

The CDR3 DNA reads TGTGCCAGCAGCCCCTCCGTTAGCTCCTACAATGAGCAGTTCTTC. Translation: CASSPSVSSYNEQFF. The V call is TRBV7-3, the J call TRBJ2-1; no firm D call. The germline V and J ends were trimmed by 5 bases and 0 bases, with 11 bases remaining between them. The germline V gene has CDR1 SGHTA and CDR2 FQGTGA. CDR3 length equals 15 residues.

The chain links TRBV6-1 to TRBJ2-7, with TRBD2 identical over 7 bases. Germline V gene lookup returns CDR1 MNHNS and CDR2 SASEGT. CDR3 size: 13 residues. With V trimmed by 3 bases and J by 3 bases, 2 bases remained unmatched. The CDR3 coding sequence is TGTGCCAGCAGTGAGGGGGGGGACTACGAGCAGTACTTC. Protein product: CASSEGGDYEQYF.

This rearrangement joins TRBV19 to TRBJ2-1; 7 positions match TRBD2. The CDR3 spans 13 residues. Trimming removed 3 bases from V and 7 bases from J; junction bases left unmatched: 3. Germline assignment: CDR1 LNHDA and CDR2 SQIVND (reference sequence). The CDR3 here is CASSMGGGNEQFF. The CDR3 DNA reads TGTGCCAGTAGTATGGGCGGGGGAAATGAGCAGTTCTTC.

The CDR3 nucleotides are TGTGCCAGCAGCCCCCCCCTCGGACAGGGGACCTACGAGCAGTACTTC. Translating it yields CASSPPLGQGTYEQYF. J is TRBJ2-7 and V is TRBV9; 9 positions match TRBD1. Germline V gene data show CDR1 as SGDLS and CDR2 as YYNGEE. This CDR3 spans 16 amino acids. J lost 2 bases, V lost 4 bases, and 10 bases had no gene match.

The chain couples TRBV5-1 to TRBJ2-7; possibly TRBD2 for D (5 bases). Germline lookup yields CDR1 SGHRS and CDR2 YFSETQ. Trimming took 1 base from V and 5 from J, leaving 7 bases between them. The CDR3 runs 12 residues. The CDR3 bases are TGCGCCAGCAGCTTGACGGGGAACGAGCAGTACTTC. Translation gives CASSLTGNEQYF.